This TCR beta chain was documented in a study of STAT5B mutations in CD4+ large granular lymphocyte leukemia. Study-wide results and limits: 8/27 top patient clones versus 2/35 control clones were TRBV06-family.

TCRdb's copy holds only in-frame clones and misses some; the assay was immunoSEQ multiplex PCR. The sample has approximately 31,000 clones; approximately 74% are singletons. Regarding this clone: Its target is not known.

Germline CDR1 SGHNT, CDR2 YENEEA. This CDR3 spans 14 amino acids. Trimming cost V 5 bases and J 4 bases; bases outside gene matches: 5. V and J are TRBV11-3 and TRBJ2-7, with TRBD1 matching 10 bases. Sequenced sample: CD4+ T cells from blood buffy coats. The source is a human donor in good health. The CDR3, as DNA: TGTGCCAGCAGCAATAGACAGGGGGCATACGAGCAGTACTTC. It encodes CASSNRQGAYEQYF.